Below are 28 T cell receptor beta chains sequenced from a single sample in a study of shared clonotypes between healthy human individuals. Assay used: immunoSEQ multiplex PCR; TCRdb lists only in-frame clones, some missing. The sample lists about 2.1 million clones, approximately 92% occurring once. Naive CD8 cells comprised CD45RO-negative, CCR7-positively selected cells, excluding terminally differentiated effector memory CD45RA+ cells. Sequencing used naive CD8+ T cells from PBMCs. Every receptor here comes from a man younger than 35 in good health. Some clones in this sample may be carry-over from other donors' samples.

The chain couples TRBV27 to TRBJ1-2; D perhaps matches TRBD1 (5 bases). Trimming took off 1 base at V and 6 bases at J, with 12 bases between the two ends. Germline V gene sequence: CDR1 MNHEY, CDR2 SMNVEV (reference sequence). The CDR3 has 14 residues. This CDR3 is CASSLLGGGHGYTF. The CDR3 DNA reads as TGTGCCAGCAGTTTATTGGGGGGAGGGCATGGCTACACCTTC.

This chain connects TRBV7-3 to TRBJ2-7, with no clear D. V lost 7 bases and J lost 2, with 15 bases in between. Germline-derived CDR1 and CDR2 are SGHTA and FQGTGA. This CDR3 contains 14 residues. The CDR3 region has the DNA TGTGCCAGCACCCCATTGGGCACCCCCTACGAGCAGTACTTC. Translating gives CASTPLGTPYEQYF. Together with reference TRBV7-3 and TRBJ2-7, the CDR3 gives the full variable domain: GAGVSQTPSNKVTEKGKYVELRCDPISGHTALYWYRQSLGQGPEFLIYFQGTGAADDSGLPNDRFFAVRPEGSVSTLKIQRTERGDSAVYLCASTPLGTPYEQYFGPGTRLTVT.

The J gene is TRBJ2-1, the V gene TRBV4-3; 12 bases are shared with TRBD2. CDR1 and CDR2 (germline): LGHNA, YSLEER. V lost 2 bases to trimming and J lost 8 bases; unmatched junction nucleotides: 4. CDR3 length: 15 amino acids. CDR3 in DNA: TGCGCCAGCAGCCAATCTAGCGGGAGGGTGGATGAGCAGTTCTTC. It is translated as CASSQSSGRVDEQFF.

For this clone: Within the sample, other DNA sequences also encode this same CDR3. The chain links TRBV12-5 to TRBJ2-3; D unresolved. Deletions cut 1 base from V and 6 bases from J, with 5 bases between. In germline, CDR1 is LGHNT, CDR2 FRNRAP. This CDR3 contains 12 residues. CDR3 nucleotides: TGTGCTAGTGGTTTGGGGGCGGATACGCAGTATTTT. It is translated as CASGLGADTQYF.

The genes are TRBV9 and TRBJ2-1; D is ambiguous. The CDR3 runs 15 residues. The germline V and J ends were trimmed by 2 bases and 0 bases, with 9 bases remaining between them. Germline V lookup: CDR1 SGDLS, CDR2 YYNGEE. The CDR3 sequence is CASSVKLSSYNEQFF. DNA of the CDR3: TGTGCCAGCAGCGTTAAGTTGAGCTCCTACAATGAGCAGTTCTTC.

The V call is TRBV6-5, the J call TRBJ1-2, with a possible D match to TRBD1 (5 bases). V was trimmed by 0 bases and J by 8 bases, leaving 10 bases between them. The germline gives CDR1 MNHEY, CDR2 SVGAGI. The CDR3 sequence is 13 residues long. The CDR3 coding sequence is TGTGCCAGCAGTTACTCTGACAGCGGCGGCTACACCTTC. Residues: CASSYSDSGGYTF.

The V call is TRBV11-2, the J call TRBJ2-7; perhaps TRBD2 as D (5 bases). This CDR3 has 12 amino acids. The V gene's germline CDR1 is SGHAT and CDR2 FQNNGV. Trimming removed 5 bases at V and 9 bases at J, with 14 bases between. CDR3 nucleotide sequence: TGTGCCAGCAGCATTCTAGCACGAAGGCAGTACTTC. Its protein is CASSILARRQYF.

This chain joins TRBV7-9 and TRBJ2-7; D is uncertain. CDR1 is SEHNR, CDR2 FQNEAQ, per germline (reference sequence). Trimming took 6 bases from V and 3 from J, leaving 12 bases between them. The CDR3 is 13 amino acids. The CDR3 loop reads CASSVAGYYEQYF. The CDR3 DNA reads as TGTGCCAGCAGTGTCGCTGGGTACTACGAGCAGTACTTC.

The CDR3, as DNA: TGTGCCAGCAGCGTAAACAGTGAGAGCCACAATGAGCAGTTCTTC. It translates to CASSVNSESHNEQFF. V usage is TRBV9 and J usage is TRBJ2-1; D remains unclear. The CDR3 is 15 residues long. Looked up from germline, CDR1 is SGDLS and CDR2 is YYNGEE. With 1 base removed from V and 5 bases from J, the gap between germline ends came to 13 bases.

The V gene is TRBV30, the J gene TRBJ1-2; D possibly corresponds to TRBD1 (6 bases). The CDR3 extends over 16 amino acids. Looked up from germline, CDR1 is GTSNPN and CDR2 is SVGIG (reference sequence). Trimming removed 2 bases from V and 2 bases from J, with 18 bases in between. For the CDR3, the DNA is TGTGCCTGGAGTCCCACATGGACAGATCGCAACTATGGCTACACCTTC. Translating it yields CAWSPTWTDRNYGYTF.

This clone has only a few counts. This chain joins TRBV27 and TRBJ1-1, with unresolved D. V gave up 5 bases and J gave up 1 base, with 17 bases separating them. CDR3 size: 16 residues. Germline V gene lookup returns CDR1 MNHEY and CDR2 SMNVEV (reference sequence). The CDR3 nucleotides are TGTGCCAGCAGTCCCACAGACGGGTTTGGGAACACTGAAGCTTTCTTT. Translation: CASSPTDGFGNTEAFF.

This clone appeared a single time. The V gene is TRBV29-1, the J gene TRBJ2-5; no clear D. Germline CDR1 reads SQVTM; CDR2 reads ANQGSEA. The V gene lost 4 bases and the J gene lost 5 bases, with 20 bases spanning the gap. The CDR3 runs 15 residues. CDR3 sequence (DNA): TGCAGCGTTGTGTCCAGAGTCTATCCAAGGGAGACCCAGTACTTC. Translated, it gives CSVVSRVYPRETQYF.

V gene TRBV10-3 combines with J gene TRBJ2-1; perhaps D is TRBD1 or TRBD2 (5 bases each). V was shortened by 0 bases and J by 1 base, with 10 bases between the two germline ends. This CDR3 contains 16 residues. Per germline, CDR1 ENHRY and CDR2 SYGVKD. The CDR3 region has the DNA TGTGCCATCAGTGAGTCTGGGGGAGCATCCTACAATGAGCAGTTCTTC. It specifies CAISESGGASYNEQFF.

CDR3 DNA sequence: TGTGCCAGCAGTGTATTGACAGGGCCCAATTACGAGCAGTACTTC. It is translated as CASSVLTGPNYEQYF. V usage is TRBV28 and J usage is TRBJ2-7; 7 bases fit TRBD1. This CDR3 contains 15 residues. The ends lost 5 bases at V and 4 bases at J; junction bases unmatched: 11. In germline, CDR1 is MDHEN, CDR2 SYDVKM.

The chain employs TRBV28 and TRBJ2-3, with TRBD1 matching 7 bases. The CDR3 has 16 residues. The junction had 9 bases not matched to a gene; V was cut back by 5 bases and J by 1 base. In germline, CDR1 is MDHEN, CDR2 SYDVKM. CDR3 coding DNA: TGTGCCAGCAGTACCCAGACAGGGAGTCGCACAGATACGCAGTATTTT. Translated: CASSTQTGSRTDTQYF.

The chain links TRBV28 to TRBJ2-1, with 10 bases lining up with TRBD1. The germline V gene encodes CDR1 MDHEN and CDR2 SYDVKM. Losses at the gene ends were 1 base for V and 8 bases for J; bases not matched to a gene: 8. This CDR3 comprises 16 residues. This CDR3 reads CASSLFGQGVGYEQFF. CDR3 bases: TGTGCCAGCAGTTTATTCGGACAGGGGGTAGGATATGAGCAGTTCTTC.

This chain connects TRBV7-9 to TRBJ2-5; tentatively, D is TRBD1 or TRBD2 (5 bases each). This CDR3 comprises 12 residues. Between the trimmed V and J ends, which lost 5 bases and 5 bases, there was a span of 9 bases. CDR1 and CDR2 from the germline V gene are SEHNR and FQNEAQ (reference sequence). The CDR3 coding sequence is TGTGCCAGCAGCACCGAGGGGGAGACCCAGTACTTC. Translation: CASSTEGETQYF.

This rearrangement joins TRBV5-1 to TRBJ2-1, with TRBD2 matching 7 bases. With 0 bases clipped from V and 8 bases from J, the junction kept 5 bases outside the gene matches. Germline CDR1 and CDR2: SGHRS and YFSETQ. The length of the CDR3 is 14 residues. CDR3 region: CASSLVGGSYEQFF. CDR3 nucleotide sequence: TGCGCCAGCAGCTTGGTGGGCGGGAGCTATGAGCAGTTCTTC.

This clone came up a few times. The chain is built from TRBV7-3 and TRBJ1-3, with no clear D. The CDR3 extends over 14 amino acids. V was trimmed by 5 bases and J by 2 bases, leaving 10 bases between them. From germline, CDR1 is SGHTA and CDR2 FQGTGA. As DNA, the CDR3 is TGTGCCAGCAGCCGTGATGGGACTGGAAACACCATATATTTT. This gives the protein CASSRDGTGNTIYF.

The chain combines TRBV28 with TRBJ1-1, with no clear D. Per germline, CDR1 MDHEN and CDR2 SYDVKM. CDR3 size: 16 residues. V was pared by 2 bases and J by 0 bases, with 13 bases between. For the CDR3, the DNA is TGTGCCAGCAGTTTAGTCGTGGGGTCCATGAACACTGAAGCTTTCTTT. This gives the protein CASSLVVGSMNTEAFF.

This chain joins TRBV10-3 and TRBJ1-1; 7 nucleotides line up with TRBD1. V shed 2 bases, J shed 3 bases, and the junction held 6 bases outside the gene matches. This CDR3 has 15 amino acids. CDR1 is ENHRY and CDR2 is SYGVKD in the germline V gene. The CDR3 DNA reads as TGTGCCATCAGTGAGGGGACAGTTGCCCACACTGAAGCTTTCTTT. Protein sequence: CAISEGTVAHTEAFF.

The gene calls are TRBV29-1 and TRBJ2-7; a possible D gene is TRBD2 (6 bases). The germline V gene encodes CDR1 SQVTM and CDR2 ANQGSEA. This CDR3 is built from 13 residues. Between the trimmed V and J ends, which lost 4 bases and 2 bases, there was a span of 12 bases. In nucleotides, the CDR3 is TGCAGCGTTGGCCCCGGCGGGACCTACGAGCAGTACTTC. This sequence encodes CSVGPGGTYEQYF.

The chain combines TRBV4-1 with TRBJ1-5; 7 nucleotides match TRBD1. The CDR3 is made up of 19 amino acids. V lost 4 bases to trimming and J lost 6 bases; unmatched junction nucleotides: 21. Looked up from germline, CDR1 is MGHRA and CDR2 is YSYEKL. The CDR3 loop is CASSPDRYGQVAVRQPQHF. The CDR3 DNA reads as TGCGCCAGCAGCCCCGACCGATACGGACAGGTCGCTGTCCGTCAGCCCCAGCATTTT.

This clone showed up just a few times. This sample includes further DNA sequences coding for the same CDR3. V usage is TRBV5-1 and J usage is TRBJ1-1; D is unclear. Germline CDR1 is SGHRS and CDR2 is YFSETQ. The length of the CDR3 is 12 residues. V lost 0 bases to trimming and J lost 4 bases, with 4 bases between them. CDR3 sequence reads: CASSLGRTEAFF. DNA of the CDR3: TGCGCCAGCAGCTTGGGACGCACTGAAGCTTTCTTT.

This clone was observed a single time. This sequence joins TRBV4-3 and TRBJ2-7; the D gene is possibly TRBD1 (6 bases). V gave up 5 bases and J gave up 4 bases, with 18 bases separating them. There are 15 residues in the CDR3. CDR1 is LGHNA, CDR2 YSLEER, per germline. CDR3: CASSVDEGVSYEQYF. CDR3 DNA: TGCGCCAGCAGCGTCGACGAGGGGGTGTCATACGAGCAGTACTTC.

This chain links TRBV27 with TRBJ2-1; the D gene could be TRBD1 or TRBD2 (7 bases each). Trimming took off 10 bases at V and 4 bases at J, with 17 bases between the two ends. Germline CDR1 and CDR2: MNHEY and SMNVEV (reference sequence). The CDR3 loop spans 14 amino acids. The DNA for the CDR3 is TGTGCCACCACCGGGGGGACAGCTTACAATGAGCAGTTCTTC. Its translation is CATTGGTAYNEQFF.

This clone was picked up one time. The rearrangement uses TRBV28 and TRBJ1-5, with 7 bases identical to TRBD1. This CDR3 region has 14 residues. Trimming cost V 10 bases and J 1 base; bases outside gene matches: 7. The germline CDR1 and CDR2 sequences are MDHEN and SYDVKM. The CDR3 loop is CANSGGRSNQPQHF. CDR3 nucleotide sequence: TGTGCCAACTCAGGGGGACGGAGCAATCAGCCCCAGCATTTT.

The V call is TRBV19, the J call TRBJ1-1, with D perhaps matching TRBD1 (5 bases). Germline V lookup: CDR1 LNHDA, CDR2 SQIVND (reference sequence). V was pared by 6 bases and J by 10 bases, with 9 bases between. The CDR3 covers 10 residues. CDR3 sequence (DNA): TGTGCCAGTAGGCAGGGAAGAGCTTTCTTT. Translated: CASRQGRAFF.